Listed below are T cell receptor beta chains from one sample, sequenced in a study of technical replicates of blood from a few donors. Produced via immunoSEQ multiplex PCR; TCRdb's table is partial and in-frame only. The table has around 68,000 clones, about nine tenths seen once; the top ten hold 0.37%. Sequenced material: T cells isolated from PBMCs. The source is a human donor in good health. Some clones in this sample may be carry-over from other donors' samples. CDR3s include the opening cysteine and the closing phenylalanine or tryptophan. Fields, in order: J gene, V gene, D gene, clone size, CDR3 DNA, CDR3 protein. A D gene is named only where the DNA matches it firmly. Clone size is given for some rows only: seen once, a few or many times, or a class if the clone is expanded.

TRBJ1-1 | TRBV5-4 | . | . | TGTGCCAGCAGCTTCCATTCAGGGAACACTGAAGCTTTCTTT | CASSFHSGNTEAFF
TRBJ2-6 | TRBV10-1 | TRBD2 | . | TGCGCCAGCAGTGCGGCGGGAGACCGGTTTTTTTCTGGGGCCAACGTCCTGACTTTC | CASSAAGDRFFSGANVLTF
TRBJ2-4 | TRBV4-1 | . | . | TGCGCCAGCAGCCAAGACCTTACCTACGGGAGAGTTGGGGCCAAAAACATTCAGTACTTC | CASSQDLTYGRVGAKNIQYF
TRBJ1-4 | TRBV27 | . | . | TGTGCCAGCAGACGAACAGCTGCGAATGAAAAACTGTTTTTT | CASRRTAANEKLFF
TRBJ2-5 | TRBV28 | . | . | TGTGCCAGCAGTTTGGGCCCCTTAACACACCGGGAGACCCAGTACTTC | CASSLGPLTHRETQYF
TRBJ2-3 | TRBV5-1 | TRBD2 | . | TGCGCCAGCAGCTTGGTGTCTAGCGGGAGTAATACGCAGTATTTT | CASSLVSSGSNTQYF
TRBJ2-7 | TRBV11-2 | . | . | TGTGCCAGCAGCCGAGACAGGAACTACGAGCAGTACTTC | CASSRDRNYEQYF
TRBJ1-1 | TRBV2 | TRBD1 | few | TGTGCCAGCACCCAAGGGGGCCCGAACACTGAAGCTTTCTTT | CASTQGGPNTEAFF
TRBJ1-1 | TRBV9 | . | . | TGTGCCAGCAGCGTAGGAGGTAGGCGTGGCACTGAAGCTTTCTTT | CASSVGGRRGTEAFF
TRBJ1-2 | TRBV29-1 | TRBD1 | once | TGCAGCGTAGAAAAAGGGACAGGGGATTATGGCTACACCTTC | CSVEKGTGDYGYTF
TRBJ2-4 | TRBV29-1 | TRBD2 | . | TGCAGCGTTGAAGGTCGGGAGGGCCCTTACATTCAGTACTTC | CSVEGREGPYIQYF
TRBJ2-7 | TRBV11-2 | TRBD1 | . | TGTGCCAGCAGCGGATACCGGGACAGAAGCTCCTACGAGCAGTACTTC | CASSGYRDRSSYEQYF
TRBJ2-3 | TRBV6-5 | TRBD2 | . | TGTGCCAGCAGTTCCCCTAGCGGGGGTGCAGATACGCAGTATTTT | CASSSPSGGADTQYF
TRBJ1-5 | TRBV29-1 | TRBD1 | few | TGCAGCGTTGCACAGGGGTATAGCAATCAGCCCCAGCATTTT | CSVAQGYSNQPQHF
TRBJ2-1 | TRBV5-1 | TRBD2 | . | TGCGCCAGCAGCTTCAGCGACTCGAGCGGGATGGATGAGCAGTTCTTC | CASSFSDSSGMDEQFF
TRBJ2-3 | TRBV5-1 | . | . | TGCGCCAGCAGTCTACGAGAACAGGTATTTACAGATACGCAGTATTTT | CASSLREQVFTDTQYF
TRBJ1-2 | TRBV4-1 | . | . | TGCGCCAGCAGTCCGGAGGTAGCTGGTTCCAGCGATGGCTACACCTTC | CASSPEVAGSSDGYTF
TRBJ1-5 | TRBV19 | TRBD1 | . | TGTGCCAGTAGAGCGGACAGGGGCGGCAATCAGCCCCAGCATTTT | CASRADRGGNQPQHF
TRBJ1-5 | TRBV6-5 | . | . | TGTGCCACCTCCACTCCGGGGGGTAATCAGCCCCAGCATTTT | CATSTPGGNQPQHF
TRBJ2-5 | TRBV27 | TRBD2 | . | TGTGCCAGCAGGGGACCGGGACTAGTAAATGCAGTGACCCAGTACTTC | CASRGPGLVNAVTQYF
TRBJ2-2 | TRBV11-2 | TRBD2 | . | TGTGCCAGCAGCTCCATAGCGGGGGGGATGACCGGGGAGCTGTTTTTT | CASSSIAGGMTGELFF
TRBJ2-3 | TRBV19 | TRBD1 | . | TGTGCCAGTAGTACGCAAACAGGGGGCTCTAGGACAGATACGCAGTATTTT | CASSTQTGGSRTDTQYF
TRBJ2-1 | TRBV5-6 | . | . | TGTGCCAGCAGCCCAGGAGGAGTTGGGTACAATGAGCAGTTCTTC | CASSPGGVGYNEQFF
TRBJ2-3 | TRBV13 | . | . | TGTGCCAGCAGCGAAGAGACAGATACGCAGTATTTT | CASSEETDTQYF
TRBJ2-6 | TRBV2 | . | . | TGTGCCAGCGTCAGAGGGTCCTCGGGGGCCAACGTCCTGACTTTC | CASVRGSSGANVLTF